One sample yielded the 15 T cell receptor beta chains listed below, sequenced in a study of T cells expressing NK-cell markers. TCRdb reprocessed the 5' RACE reads, keeping one entry per CDR3 protein, no DNA. The sample data list some 450,000 distinct CDR3 sequences. The sequenced sample was blood T cells: a sorted CD56 or NKG2C T cell subset, CD4+ or CD8+ T cells, or bulk PBMC T cells (not recorded which). These receptors came from a woman between 18 and 70 years old in good health.

V gene TRBV29-1 combines with J gene TRBJ1-1; no DNA is available, so the TRBD1 call from TCRdb remains unchecked. The CDR3 loop spans 14 amino acids. Germline V gene lookup returns CDR1 SQVTM and CDR2 ANQGSEA. The CDR3 is CSVGAWPQNTEAFF.

This sequence joins TRBV4-2 and TRBJ1-2. This CDR3 spans 13 amino acids. Germline assignment: CDR1 LGHNA and CDR2 YNFKEQ. Here the CDR3 reads CASSQDLWGGYTF.

The chain joins TRBV11-1 to TRBJ2-1. Germline V gives CDR1 SGHAT, CDR2 FQDESV (reference sequence). There are 15 residues in the CDR3. The CDR3 spells CASSLAGVGVNEQFF.

The rearrangement joins TRBV7-2 to TRBJ1-5. The CDR3 has 16 amino acids. Germline assignment: CDR1 SGHTA and CDR2 FQGNSA. The CDR3 protein is CASSSARRDSNQPQHF.

V usage is TRBV19 and J usage is TRBJ2-3; TCRdb's D gene call, TRBD1, goes unchecked for lack of DNA. The V gene's germline CDR1 is LNHDA and CDR2 SQIVND (reference sequence). The CDR3 runs to 16 residues. The CDR3 reads CASSTWDSHDTDTQYF.

This chain joins TRBV6-1 and TRBJ2-1; TCRdb designates TRBD1, a call that cannot be tested without DNA. Germline loops: CDR1 MNHNS, CDR2 SASEGT. CDR3 length equals 15 residues. CDR3 protein: CASSEAEQGSDEQFF.

This chain joins TRBV7-9 and TRBJ1-2. Looked up from germline, CDR1 is SEHNR and CDR2 is FQNEAQ (reference sequence). The CDR3 extends over 11 amino acids. The CDR3: CASSFQKGYTF.

The chain joins TRBV27 to TRBJ1-3; no DNA is available, so the TRBD1 call from TCRdb remains unchecked. The CDR3 has 14 residues. Germline assignment: CDR1 MNHEY and CDR2 SMNVEV (reference sequence). The CDR3 here is CASRLTGAGNTIYF.

The CDR3 sequence: CASSKGQVYYGYTF. The V call is TRBV5-1, the J call TRBJ1-2; with no DNA, the TCRdb D assignment of TRBD1 cannot be verified. The germline gives CDR1 SGHRS, CDR2 YFSETQ. The CDR3 totals 14 residues.

V is TRBV7-9 and J is TRBJ2-7. CDR3 length: 12 amino acids. CDR1 and CDR2 from the germline V gene are SEHNR and FQNEAQ (reference sequence). CDR3 region: CASSLIRDEQYF.

The J gene is TRBJ2-1, the V gene TRBV11-2; the D call of TRBD2 rests on TCRdb alone, since no DNA is present to check it. This CDR3 is 17 amino acids long. Germline V lookup: CDR1 SGHAT, CDR2 FQNNGV. This chain's CDR3 is CASSFFSGGLSYNEQFF. Drawing the rest from reference TRBV11-2 and TRBJ2-1, the complete variable domain is EAGVAQSPRYKIIEKRQSVAFWCNPISGHATLYWYQQILGQGPKLLIQFQNNGVVDDSQLPKDRFSAERLKGVDSTLKIQPAKLEDSAVYLCASSFFSGGLSYNEQFFGPGTRLTVL.

V and J are TRBV15 and TRBJ1-4; TCRdb proposes TRBD1, but this gene call is untestable without DNA. From germline, CDR1 is LNHNV and CDR2 YYDKDF (reference sequence). The CDR3 consists of 15 residues. CDR3 loop: CATSRIRQIDEKLFF. Filled out from reference TRBV15 and TRBJ1-4, the complete variable domain reads DAMVIQNPRYQVTQFGKPVTLSCSQTLNHNVMYWYQQKSSQAPKLLFHYYDKDFNNEADTPDNFQSRRPNTSFCFLDIRSPGLGDTAMYLCATSRIRQIDEKLFFGSGTQLSVL.

This chain connects TRBV15 to TRBJ1-5; TCRdb's D call, TRBD1, is unchecked because there is no DNA. The CDR3 is made up of 17 amino acids. In germline, CDR1 is LNHNV, CDR2 YYDKDF (reference sequence). The CDR3 reads CATSPQGLGSSNQPQHF.

The rearrangement links TRBV6-5 to TRBJ2-2; the D gene TCRdb calls, TRBD2, cannot be checked with no DNA. CDR3 size: 18 residues. The germline CDR1 and CDR2 sequences are MNHEY and SVGAGI. CDR3 protein: CASSYSGPIASGTGELFF.

This chain uses TRBV20-1 with TRBJ2-7; there is no DNA to check the TCRdb D call of TRBD1. The germline CDR1 and CDR2 sequences are DFQATT and SNEGSKA (reference sequence). This CDR3 has 15 residues. The CDR3 sequence is CSAKPPGQGGYEQYF.